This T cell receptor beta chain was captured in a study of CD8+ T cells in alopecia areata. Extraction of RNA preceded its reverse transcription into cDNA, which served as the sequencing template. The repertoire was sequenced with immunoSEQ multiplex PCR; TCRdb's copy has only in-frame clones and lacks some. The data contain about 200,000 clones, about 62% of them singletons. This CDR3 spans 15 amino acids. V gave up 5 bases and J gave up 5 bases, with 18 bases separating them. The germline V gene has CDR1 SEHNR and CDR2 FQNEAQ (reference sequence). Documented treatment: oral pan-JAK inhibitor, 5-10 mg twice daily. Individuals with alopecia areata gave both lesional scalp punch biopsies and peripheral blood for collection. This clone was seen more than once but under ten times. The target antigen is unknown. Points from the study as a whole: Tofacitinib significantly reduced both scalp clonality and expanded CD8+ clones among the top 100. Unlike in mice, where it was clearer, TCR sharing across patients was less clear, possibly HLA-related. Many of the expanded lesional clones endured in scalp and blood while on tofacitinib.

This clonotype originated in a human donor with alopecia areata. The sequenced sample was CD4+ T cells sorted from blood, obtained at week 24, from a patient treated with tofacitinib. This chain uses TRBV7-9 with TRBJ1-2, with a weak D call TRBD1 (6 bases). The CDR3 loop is CASSDAGDRSYGYTF. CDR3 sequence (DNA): TGTGCCAGCAGCGACGCCGGTGACAGGTCGTATGGCTACACCTTC. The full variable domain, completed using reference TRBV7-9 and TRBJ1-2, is DTGVSQNPRHKITKRGQNVTFRCDPISEHNRLYWYRQTLGQGPEFLTYFQNEAQLEKSRLLSDRFSAERPKGSFSTLEIQRTEQGDSAMYLCASSDAGDRSYGYTFGSGTRLTVV.